This TCR beta chain was found in a study of T cell clonality in common variable immunodeficiency. Whole-study results and caveats: Reportedly, TCR beta sequences from common variable immunodeficiency showed fewer deletions and N-nucleotide insertions. Repertoire-complication correlations in CVID were limited by patient heterogeneity.

Trimming cost V 6 bases and J 2 bases; bases outside gene matches: 8. The CDR3 is 15 residues long. CDR1 is MDHEN, CDR2 SYDVKM, per germline. Ten or more counts support this clone. Its antigen is not identified. Read sequence stops 3 residues before the CDR3 end, and the germline J gene provides the missing end. Equal genomic DNA amounts from CVID and control samples were sequenced. Profiled with immunoSEQ multiplex PCR; TCRdb holds only in-frame clones, not every one. This repertoire holds about 39,000 clones, and none appear only once. This clonotype was sampled from a person between 18 and 69 years old in good health. V gene TRBV28 combines with J gene TRBJ2-7; 9 bases line up with TRBD1. The sequenced sample consisted of peripheral blood mononuclear cells. The CDR3 loop is CASRELQGATYEQYF. The part of the CDR3 DNA that was read is TGTGCCAGCAGGGAACTACAGGGGGCAACCTACGAG.